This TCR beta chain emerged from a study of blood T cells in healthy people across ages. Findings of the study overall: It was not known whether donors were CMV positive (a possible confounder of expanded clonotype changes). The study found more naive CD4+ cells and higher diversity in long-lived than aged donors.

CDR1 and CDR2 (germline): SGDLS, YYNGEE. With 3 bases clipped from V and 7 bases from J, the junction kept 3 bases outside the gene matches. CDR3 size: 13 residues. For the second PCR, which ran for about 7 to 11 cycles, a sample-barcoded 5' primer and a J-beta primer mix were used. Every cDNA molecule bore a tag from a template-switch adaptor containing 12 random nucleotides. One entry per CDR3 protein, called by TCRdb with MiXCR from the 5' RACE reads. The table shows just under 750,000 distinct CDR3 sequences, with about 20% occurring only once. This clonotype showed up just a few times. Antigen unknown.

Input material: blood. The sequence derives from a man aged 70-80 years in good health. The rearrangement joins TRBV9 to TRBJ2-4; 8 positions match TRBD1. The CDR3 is CASSAGQGNIQYF. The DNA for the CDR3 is TGTGCCAGCAGCGCCGGACAGGGCAACATTCAGTACTTC.